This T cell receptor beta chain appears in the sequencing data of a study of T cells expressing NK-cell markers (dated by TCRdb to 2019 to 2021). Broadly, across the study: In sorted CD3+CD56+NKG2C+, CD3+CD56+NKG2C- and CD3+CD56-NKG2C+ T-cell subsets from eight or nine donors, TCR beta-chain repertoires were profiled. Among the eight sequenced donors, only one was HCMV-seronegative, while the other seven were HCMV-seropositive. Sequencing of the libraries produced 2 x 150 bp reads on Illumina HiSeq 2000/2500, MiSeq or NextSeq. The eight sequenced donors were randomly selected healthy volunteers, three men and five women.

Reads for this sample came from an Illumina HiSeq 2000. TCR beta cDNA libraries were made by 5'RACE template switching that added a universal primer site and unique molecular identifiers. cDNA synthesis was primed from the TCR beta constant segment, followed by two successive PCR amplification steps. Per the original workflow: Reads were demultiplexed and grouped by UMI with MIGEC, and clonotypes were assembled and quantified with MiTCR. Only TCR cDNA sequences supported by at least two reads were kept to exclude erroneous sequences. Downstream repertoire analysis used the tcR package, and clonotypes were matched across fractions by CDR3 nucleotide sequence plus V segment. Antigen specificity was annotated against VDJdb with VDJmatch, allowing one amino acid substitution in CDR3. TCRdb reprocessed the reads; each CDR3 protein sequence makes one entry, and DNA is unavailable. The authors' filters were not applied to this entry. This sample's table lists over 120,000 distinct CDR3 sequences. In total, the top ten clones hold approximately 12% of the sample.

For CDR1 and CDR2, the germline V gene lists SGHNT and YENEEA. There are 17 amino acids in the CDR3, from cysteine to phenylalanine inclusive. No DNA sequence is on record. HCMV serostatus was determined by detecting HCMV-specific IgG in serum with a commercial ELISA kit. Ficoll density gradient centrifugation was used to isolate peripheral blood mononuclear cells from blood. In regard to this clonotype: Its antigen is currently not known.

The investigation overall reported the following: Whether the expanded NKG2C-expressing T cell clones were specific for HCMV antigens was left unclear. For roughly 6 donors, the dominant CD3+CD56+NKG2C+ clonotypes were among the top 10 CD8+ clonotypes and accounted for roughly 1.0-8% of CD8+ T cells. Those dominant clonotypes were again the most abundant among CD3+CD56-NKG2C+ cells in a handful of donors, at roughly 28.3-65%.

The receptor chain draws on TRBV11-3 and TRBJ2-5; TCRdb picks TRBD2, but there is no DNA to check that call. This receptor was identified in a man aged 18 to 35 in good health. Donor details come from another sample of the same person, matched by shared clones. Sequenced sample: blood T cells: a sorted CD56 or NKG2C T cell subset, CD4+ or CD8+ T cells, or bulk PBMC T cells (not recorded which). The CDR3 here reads CASSLGTAGLIKETQYF.